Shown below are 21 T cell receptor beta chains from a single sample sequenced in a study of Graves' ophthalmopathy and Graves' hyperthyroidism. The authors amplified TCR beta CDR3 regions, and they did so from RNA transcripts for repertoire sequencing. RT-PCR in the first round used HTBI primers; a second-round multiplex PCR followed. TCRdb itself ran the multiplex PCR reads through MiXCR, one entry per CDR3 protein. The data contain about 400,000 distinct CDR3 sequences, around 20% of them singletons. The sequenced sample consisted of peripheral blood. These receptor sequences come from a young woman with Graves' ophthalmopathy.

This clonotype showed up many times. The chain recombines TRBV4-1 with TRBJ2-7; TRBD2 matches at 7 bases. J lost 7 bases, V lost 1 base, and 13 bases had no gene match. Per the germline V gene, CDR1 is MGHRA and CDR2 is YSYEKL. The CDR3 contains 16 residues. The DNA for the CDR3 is TGCGCCAGCAGCCAAGCCGAAACGGGAGGTCTTCGGGAGCAGTACTTC. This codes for CASSQAETGGLREQYF.

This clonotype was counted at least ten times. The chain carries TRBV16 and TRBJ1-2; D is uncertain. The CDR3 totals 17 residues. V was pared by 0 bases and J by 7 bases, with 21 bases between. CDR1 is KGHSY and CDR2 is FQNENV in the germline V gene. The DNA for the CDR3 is TGTGCCAGCAGCCAATCCAAAGTCTCAAGGTTAATAGGTGGCTACACCTTC. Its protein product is CASSQSKVSRLIGGYTF.

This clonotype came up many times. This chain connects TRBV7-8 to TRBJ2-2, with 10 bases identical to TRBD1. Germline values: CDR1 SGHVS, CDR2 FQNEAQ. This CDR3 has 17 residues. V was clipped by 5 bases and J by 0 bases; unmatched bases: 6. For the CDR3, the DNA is TGTGCCAGCAGCCTAACTGGACAGGGGGCGAACACCGGGGAGCTGTTTTTT. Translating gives CASSLTGQGANTGELFF.

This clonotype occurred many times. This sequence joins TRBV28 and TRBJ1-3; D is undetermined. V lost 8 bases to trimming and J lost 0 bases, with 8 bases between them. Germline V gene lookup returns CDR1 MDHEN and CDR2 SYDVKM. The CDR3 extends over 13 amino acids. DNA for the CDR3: TGTGCCAGCCAAGGTTACTCTGGAAACACCATATATTTT. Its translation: CASQGYSGNTIYF.

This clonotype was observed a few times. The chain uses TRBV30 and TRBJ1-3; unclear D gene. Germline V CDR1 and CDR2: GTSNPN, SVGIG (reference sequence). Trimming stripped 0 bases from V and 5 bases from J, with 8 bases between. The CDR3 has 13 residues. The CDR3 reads CAWSVRNRNTIYF. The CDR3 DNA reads TGTGCCTGGAGTGTGAGGAATAGAAACACCATATATTTT.

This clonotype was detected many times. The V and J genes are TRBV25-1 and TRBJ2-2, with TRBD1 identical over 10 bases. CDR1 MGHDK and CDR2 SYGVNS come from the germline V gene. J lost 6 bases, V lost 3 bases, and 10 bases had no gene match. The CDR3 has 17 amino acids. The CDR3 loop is CASSDGKRTGGPGELFF. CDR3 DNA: TGTGCCAGCAGTGACGGGAAGCGGACAGGGGGTCCCGGGGAGCTGTTTTTT.

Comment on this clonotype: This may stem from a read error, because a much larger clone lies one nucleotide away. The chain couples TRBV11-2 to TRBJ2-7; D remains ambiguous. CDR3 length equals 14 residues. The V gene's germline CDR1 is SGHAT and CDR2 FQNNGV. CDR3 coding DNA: TGTGCCAGCAGCCCAACCGTAGATCCCTACGAGCAGCACTTC. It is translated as CASSPTVDPYEQHF.

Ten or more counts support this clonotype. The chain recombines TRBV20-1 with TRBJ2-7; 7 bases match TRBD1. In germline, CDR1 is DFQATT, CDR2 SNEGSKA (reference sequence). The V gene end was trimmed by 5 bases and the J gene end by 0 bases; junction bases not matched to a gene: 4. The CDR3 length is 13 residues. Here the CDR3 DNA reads TGCAGTGCTCCTTGGGACAGCTCCTACGAGCAGTACTTC. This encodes CSAPWDSSYEQYF.

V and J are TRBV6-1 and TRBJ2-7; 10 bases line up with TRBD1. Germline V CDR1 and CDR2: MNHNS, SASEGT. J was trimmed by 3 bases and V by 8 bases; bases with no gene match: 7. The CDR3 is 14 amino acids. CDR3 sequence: CASSPDRGGYEQYF. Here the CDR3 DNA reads TGTGCCAGCTCCCCGGACAGGGGGGGCTACGAGCAGTACTTC.

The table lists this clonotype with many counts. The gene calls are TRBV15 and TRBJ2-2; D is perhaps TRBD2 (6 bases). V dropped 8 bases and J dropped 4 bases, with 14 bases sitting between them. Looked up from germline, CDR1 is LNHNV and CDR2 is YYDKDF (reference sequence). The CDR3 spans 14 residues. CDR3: CATRGNPSTGELFF. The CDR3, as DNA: TGTGCCACCCGCGGGAATCCTAGCACCGGGGAGCTGTTTTTT.

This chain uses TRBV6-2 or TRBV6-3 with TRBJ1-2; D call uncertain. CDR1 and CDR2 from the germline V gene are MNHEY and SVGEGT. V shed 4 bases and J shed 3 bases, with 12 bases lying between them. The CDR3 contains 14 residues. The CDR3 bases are TGTGCCAGCAGTTCTTACAGAGACTACTATGGCTACACCTTC. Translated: CASSSYRDYYGYTF.

This CDR3 is CASSSGTYVTQYF. The CDR3 nucleotides read TGTGCCAGCAGTTCCGGGACATACGTGACCCAGTACTTC. The rearrangement links TRBV27 to TRBJ2-5; D perhaps matches TRBD1 (6 bases). This CDR3 contains 13 residues. Between the trimmed V and J ends, which lost 4 bases and 7 bases, there was a span of 13 bases. Germline V lookup: CDR1 MNHEY, CDR2 SMNVEV (reference sequence).

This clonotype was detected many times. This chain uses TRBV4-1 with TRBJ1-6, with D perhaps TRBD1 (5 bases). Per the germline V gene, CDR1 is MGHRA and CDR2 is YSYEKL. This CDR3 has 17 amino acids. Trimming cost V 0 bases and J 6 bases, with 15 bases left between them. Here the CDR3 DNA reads TGCGCCAGCAGCCAAGAGGGTCTGGGGGGTGGTAATTCACCCCTCCACTTT. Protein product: CASSQEGLGGGNSPLHF.

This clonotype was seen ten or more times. The CDR3 protein is CASTGRGRHTF. The DNA of the CDR3 is TGTGCCAGCACCGGGCGGGGCAGGCACACCTTC. This chain uses TRBV28 with TRBJ1-2; maybe TRBD1 (5 bases). This CDR3 has 11 residues. Germline V gene lookup returns CDR1 MDHEN and CDR2 SYDVKM. The V and J ends lost 7 bases and 12 bases respectively, with 15 bases between them.

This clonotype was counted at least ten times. As DNA, the CDR3 is TGTGCCAGCAGAGCGGGGGGGACTTCATCCTACGAGCAGTACTTC. Translated: CASRAGGTSSYEQYF. The chain has TRBV12-3 or TRBV12-4 and TRBJ2-7; 10 nucleotides align to TRBD2. J was trimmed by 1 base and V by 6 bases; bases with no gene match: 6. This CDR3 has 15 amino acids.

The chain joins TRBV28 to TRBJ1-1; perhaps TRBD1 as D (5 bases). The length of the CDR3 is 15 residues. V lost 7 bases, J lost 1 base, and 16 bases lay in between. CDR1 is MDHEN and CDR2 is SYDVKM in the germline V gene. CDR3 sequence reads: CASKSPGPQNTEAFF. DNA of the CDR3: TGTGCCAGCAAGTCCCCGGGACCCCAGAACACTGAAGCTTTCTTT. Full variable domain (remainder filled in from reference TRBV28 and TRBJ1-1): DVKVTQSSRYLVKRTGEKVFLECVQDMDHENMFWYRQDPGLGLRLIYFSYDVKMKEKGDIPEGYSVSREKKERFSLILESASTNQTSMYLCASKSPGPQNTEAFFGQGTRLTVV.

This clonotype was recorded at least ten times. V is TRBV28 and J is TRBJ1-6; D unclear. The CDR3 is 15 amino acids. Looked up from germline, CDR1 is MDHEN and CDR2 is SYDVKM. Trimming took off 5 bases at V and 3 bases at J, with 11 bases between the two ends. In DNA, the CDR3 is TGTGCCAGCAGTCTAGGACGGTACTATAATTCACCCCTCCACTTT. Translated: CASSLGRYYNSPLHF. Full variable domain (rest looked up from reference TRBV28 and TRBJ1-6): DVKVTQSSRYLVKRTGEKVFLECVQDMDHENMFWYRQDPGLGLRLIYFSYDVKMKEKGDIPEGYSVSREKKERFSLILESASTNQTSMYLCASSLGRYYNSPLHFGNGTRLTVT.

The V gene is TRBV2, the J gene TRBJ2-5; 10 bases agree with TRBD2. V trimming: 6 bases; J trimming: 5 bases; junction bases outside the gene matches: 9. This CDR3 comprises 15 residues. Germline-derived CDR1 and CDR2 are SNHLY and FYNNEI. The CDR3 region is CASSKREGNWETQYF. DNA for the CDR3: TGTGCCAGCAGCAAGCGGGAGGGGAATTGGGAGACCCAGTACTTC.

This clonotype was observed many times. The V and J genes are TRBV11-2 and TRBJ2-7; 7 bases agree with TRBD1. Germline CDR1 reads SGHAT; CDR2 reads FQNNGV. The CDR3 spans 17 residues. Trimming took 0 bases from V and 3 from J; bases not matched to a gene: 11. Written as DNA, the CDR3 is TGTGCCAGCAGCTTAGATCTCGTGGGGGACAGTGGCTACGAGCAGTACTTC. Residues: CASSLDLVGDSGYEQYF.

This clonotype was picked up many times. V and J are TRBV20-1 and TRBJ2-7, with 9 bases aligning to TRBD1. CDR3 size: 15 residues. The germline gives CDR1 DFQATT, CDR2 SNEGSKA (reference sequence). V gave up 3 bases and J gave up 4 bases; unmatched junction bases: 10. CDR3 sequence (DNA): TGCAGTGCTAGTGGGCTGGACAGGGGATGGTACGAGCAGTACTTC. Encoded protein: CSASGLDRGWYEQYF.

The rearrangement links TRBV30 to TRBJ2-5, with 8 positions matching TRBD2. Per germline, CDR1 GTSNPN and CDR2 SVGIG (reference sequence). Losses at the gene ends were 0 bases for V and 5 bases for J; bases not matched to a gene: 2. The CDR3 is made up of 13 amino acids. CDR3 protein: CAWSVSGVETQYF. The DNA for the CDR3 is TGTGCCTGGAGTGTTAGCGGGGTGGAGACCCAGTACTTC. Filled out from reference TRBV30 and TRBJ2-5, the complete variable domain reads SQTIHQWPATLVQPVGSPLSLECTVEGTSNPNLYWYRQAAGRGLQLLFYSVGIGQISSEVPQNLSASRPQDRQFILSSKKLLLSDSGFYLCAWSVSGVETQYFGPGTRLLVL.